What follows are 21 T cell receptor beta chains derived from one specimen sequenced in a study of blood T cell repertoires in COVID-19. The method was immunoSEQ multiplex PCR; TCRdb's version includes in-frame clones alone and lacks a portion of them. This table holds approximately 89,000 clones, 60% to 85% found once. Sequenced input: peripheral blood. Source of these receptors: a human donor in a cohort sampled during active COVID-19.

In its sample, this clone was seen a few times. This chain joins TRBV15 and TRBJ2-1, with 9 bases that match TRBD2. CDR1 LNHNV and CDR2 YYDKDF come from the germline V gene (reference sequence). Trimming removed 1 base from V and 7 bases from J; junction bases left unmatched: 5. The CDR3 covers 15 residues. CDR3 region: CATSRVPSGKNEQFF. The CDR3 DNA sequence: TGTGCCACCAGCAGAGTTCCTAGCGGGAAGAATGAGCAGTTCTTC.

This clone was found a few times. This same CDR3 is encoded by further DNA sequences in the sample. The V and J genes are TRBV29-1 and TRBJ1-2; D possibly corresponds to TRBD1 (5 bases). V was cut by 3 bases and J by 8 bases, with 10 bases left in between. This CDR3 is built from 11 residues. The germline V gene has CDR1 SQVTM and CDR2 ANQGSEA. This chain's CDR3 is CSVEAGRGYTF. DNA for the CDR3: TGCAGCGTTGAGGCAGGGCGCGGCTACACCTTC.

The CDR3 DNA follows: TGTGCCAGTAGTATAGGAGCGGGATACAATGAGCAGTTCTTC. This sequence encodes CASSIGAGYNEQFF. The chain links TRBV19 to TRBJ2-1, with 7 bases identical to TRBD2. CDR3 length equals 14 residues. The ends lost 1 base at V and 4 bases at J; junction bases unmatched: 1. Germline V CDR1 and CDR2: LNHDA, SQIVND (reference sequence).

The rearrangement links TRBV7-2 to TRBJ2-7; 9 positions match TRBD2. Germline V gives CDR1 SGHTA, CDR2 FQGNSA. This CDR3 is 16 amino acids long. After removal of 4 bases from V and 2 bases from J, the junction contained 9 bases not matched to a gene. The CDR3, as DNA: TGTGCCAGCAGCTCCCTAGGGCTAGCGGGGACCTACGAGCAGTACTTC. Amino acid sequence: CASSSLGLAGTYEQYF.

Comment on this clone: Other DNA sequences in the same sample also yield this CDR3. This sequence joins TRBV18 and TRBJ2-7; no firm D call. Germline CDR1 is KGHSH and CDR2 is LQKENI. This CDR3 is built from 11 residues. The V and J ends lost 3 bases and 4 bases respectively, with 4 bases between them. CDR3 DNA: TGTGCCAGCTCACCCGGGTACGAGCAGTACTTC. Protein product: CASSPGYEQYF. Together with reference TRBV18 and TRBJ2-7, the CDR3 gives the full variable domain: NAGVMQNPRHLVRRRGQEARLRCSPMKGHSHVYWYRQLPEEGLKFMVYLQKENIIDESGMPKERFSAEFPKEGPSILRIQQVVRGDSAAYFCASSPGYEQYFGPGTRLTVT.

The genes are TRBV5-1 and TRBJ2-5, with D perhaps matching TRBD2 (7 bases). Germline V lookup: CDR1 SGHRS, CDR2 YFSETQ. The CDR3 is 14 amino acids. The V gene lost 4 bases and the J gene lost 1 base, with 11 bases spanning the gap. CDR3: CASSMGGGQETQYF. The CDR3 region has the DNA TGCGCCAGCAGCATGGGAGGGGGCCAAGAGACCCAGTACTTC.

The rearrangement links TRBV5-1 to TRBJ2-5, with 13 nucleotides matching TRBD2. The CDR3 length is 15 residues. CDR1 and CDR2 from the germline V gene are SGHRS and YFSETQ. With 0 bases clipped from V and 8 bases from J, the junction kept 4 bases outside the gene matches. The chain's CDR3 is CASSLEPGLAGTQYF. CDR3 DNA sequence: TGCGCCAGCAGCTTGGAACCGGGACTAGCGGGAACCCAGTACTTC.

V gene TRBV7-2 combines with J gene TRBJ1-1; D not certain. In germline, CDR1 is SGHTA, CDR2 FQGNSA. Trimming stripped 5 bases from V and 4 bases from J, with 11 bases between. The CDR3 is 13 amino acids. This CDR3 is CASSNRHLTEAFF. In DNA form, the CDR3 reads TGTGCCAGCAGCAACCGACACCTCACTGAAGCTTTCTTT.

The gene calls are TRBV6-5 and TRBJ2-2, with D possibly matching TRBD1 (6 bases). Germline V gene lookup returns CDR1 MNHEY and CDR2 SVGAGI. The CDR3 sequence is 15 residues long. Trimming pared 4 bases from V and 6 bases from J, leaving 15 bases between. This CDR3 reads CASSSIYRAAGELFF. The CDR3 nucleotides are TGTGCCAGCAGTTCCATCTACAGGGCCGCCGGGGAGCTGTTTTTT.

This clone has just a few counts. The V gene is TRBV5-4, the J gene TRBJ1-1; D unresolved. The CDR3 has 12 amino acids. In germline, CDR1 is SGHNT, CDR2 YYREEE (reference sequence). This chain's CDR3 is CAMQDSYYEAFF. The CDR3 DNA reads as TGTGCTATGCAGGACTCCTACTATGAAGCTTTCTTT.

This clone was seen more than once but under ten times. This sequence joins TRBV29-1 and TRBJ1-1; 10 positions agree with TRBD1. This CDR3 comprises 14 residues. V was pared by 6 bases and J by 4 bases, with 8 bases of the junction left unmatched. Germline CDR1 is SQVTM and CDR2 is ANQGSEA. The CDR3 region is CSVGVGTGVTEAFF. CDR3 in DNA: TGCAGCGTGGGCGTCGGGACAGGGGTCACTGAAGCTTTCTTT.

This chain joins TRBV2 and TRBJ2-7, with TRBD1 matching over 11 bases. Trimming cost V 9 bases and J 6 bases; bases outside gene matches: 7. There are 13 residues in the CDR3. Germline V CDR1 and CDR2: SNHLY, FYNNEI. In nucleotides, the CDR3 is TGTGCCAGTAATACCGGGACAGGGGGCGAGCAGTACTTC. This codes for CASNTGTGGEQYF.

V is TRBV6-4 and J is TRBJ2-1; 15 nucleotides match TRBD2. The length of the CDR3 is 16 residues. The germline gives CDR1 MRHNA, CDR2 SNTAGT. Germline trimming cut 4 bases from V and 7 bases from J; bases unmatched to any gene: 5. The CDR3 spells CASSGGTSGRTNEQFF. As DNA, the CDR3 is TGTGCCAGCAGTGGTGGGACTAGCGGGAGGACGAATGAGCAGTTCTTC.

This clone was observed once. The CDR3 loop reads CAWTRRLAGLQETQYF. The DNA for the CDR3 is TGTGCCTGGACCCGCAGACTAGCGGGCCTCCAAGAGACCCAGTACTTC. This sequence joins TRBV30 and TRBJ2-5; 10 positions match TRBD2. The V segment lost 4 bases and the J segment 1 base; nucleotides outside the gene matches: 9. The CDR3 runs 16 residues. From germline, CDR1 is GTSNPN and CDR2 SVGIG (reference sequence). Full variable domain (outside the CDR3, taken from reference TRBV30 and TRBJ2-5): SQTIHQWPATLVQPVGSPLSLECTVEGTSNPNLYWYRQAAGRGLQLLFYSVGIGQISSEVPQNLSASRPQDRQFILSSKKLLLSDSGFYLCAWTRRLAGLQETQYFGPGTRLLVL.

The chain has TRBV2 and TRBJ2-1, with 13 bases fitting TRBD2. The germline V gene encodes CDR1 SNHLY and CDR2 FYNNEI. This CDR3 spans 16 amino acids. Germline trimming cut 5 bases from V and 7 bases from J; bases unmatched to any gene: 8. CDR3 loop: CASSPRTSGSRNEQFF. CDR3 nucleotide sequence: TGTGCCAGCAGTCCCCGGACTAGCGGGAGTCGGAATGAGCAGTTCTTC.

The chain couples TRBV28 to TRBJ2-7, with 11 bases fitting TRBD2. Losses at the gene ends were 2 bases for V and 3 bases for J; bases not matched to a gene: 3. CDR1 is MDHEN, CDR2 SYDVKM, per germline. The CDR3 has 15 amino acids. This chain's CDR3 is CASSLGTSGHYEQYF. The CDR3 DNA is TGTGCCAGCAGTTTAGGGACTAGCGGACACTACGAGCAGTACTTC.

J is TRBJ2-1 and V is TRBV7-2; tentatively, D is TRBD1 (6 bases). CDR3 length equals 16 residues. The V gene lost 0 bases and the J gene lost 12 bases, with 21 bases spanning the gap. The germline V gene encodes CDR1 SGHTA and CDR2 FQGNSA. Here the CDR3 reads CASSLAGPVGAPRQFF. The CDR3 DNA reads TGTGCCAGCAGCTTAGCGGGACCCGTGGGGGCCCCACGGCAGTTCTTC.

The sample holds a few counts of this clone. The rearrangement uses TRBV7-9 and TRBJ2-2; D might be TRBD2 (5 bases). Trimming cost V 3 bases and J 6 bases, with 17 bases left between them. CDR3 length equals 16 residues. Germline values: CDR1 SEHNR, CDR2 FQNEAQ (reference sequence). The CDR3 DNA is TGTGCCAGCAGCTTTATTCCGGGGTTAGCCGCCGGGGAGCTGTTTTTT. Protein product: CASSFIPGLAAGELFF.

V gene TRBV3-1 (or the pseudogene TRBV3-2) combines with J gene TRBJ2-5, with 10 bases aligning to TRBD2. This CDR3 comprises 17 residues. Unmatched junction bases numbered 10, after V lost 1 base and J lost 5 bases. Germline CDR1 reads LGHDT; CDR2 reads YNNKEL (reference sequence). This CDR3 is CASSQVRGTSGIETQYF. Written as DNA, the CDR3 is TGTGCCAGCAGCCAAGTCCGGGGAACTAGCGGGATTGAGACCCAGTACTTC.

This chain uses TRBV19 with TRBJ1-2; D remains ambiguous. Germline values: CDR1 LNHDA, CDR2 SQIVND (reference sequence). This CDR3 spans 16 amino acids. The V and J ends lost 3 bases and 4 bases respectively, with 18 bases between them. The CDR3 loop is CASSIPLAFGGYGYTF. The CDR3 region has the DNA TGTGCCAGTAGTATCCCCCTGGCCTTCGGCGGCTATGGCTACACCTTC.

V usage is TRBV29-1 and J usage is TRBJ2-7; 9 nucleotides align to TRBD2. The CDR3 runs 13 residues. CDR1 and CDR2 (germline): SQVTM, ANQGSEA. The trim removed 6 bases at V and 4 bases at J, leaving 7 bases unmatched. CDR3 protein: CSVLLTSGYEQYF. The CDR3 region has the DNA TGCAGCGTCTTACTGACTAGCGGATACGAGCAGTACTTC.